The entry below gives a single TCR beta chain sequence along with its context. The antigen remains unidentified. Germline loops: CDR1 GTSNPN, CDR2 SVGIG (reference sequence). V was pared by 3 bases and J by 11 bases, with 5 bases of the junction left unmatched. CDR3 size: 11 residues. TCRdb re-derived calls from the 5' RACE reads in MiXCR, one entry per CDR3 protein. The table shows roughly 610,000 distinct CDR3 sequences, with 17% occurring only once. The sample comes from a study of T-cell memory formation after mild COVID-19. Study results and caveats: Clones that got smaller from day 15 to 85 had even CD4/CD8, while clones growing later tipped toward CD4+. Pre-infection memory showed some responding clones, and this suggested that cross-reactive memory joined.

The chain has TRBV30 and TRBJ1-1; the match to TRBD1 covers 8 bases. The clonotype originates from an adult woman who had mild COVID-19 (a few samples of this study predate the infection). Cell type and time point are not known. The material sequenced was PBMCs or a T cell subset sorted from them (not recorded which). The CDR3 sequence: CAWSPRDRAFF. CDR3 bases: TGTGCCTGGAGCCCCCGGGACAGGGCTTTCTTT.